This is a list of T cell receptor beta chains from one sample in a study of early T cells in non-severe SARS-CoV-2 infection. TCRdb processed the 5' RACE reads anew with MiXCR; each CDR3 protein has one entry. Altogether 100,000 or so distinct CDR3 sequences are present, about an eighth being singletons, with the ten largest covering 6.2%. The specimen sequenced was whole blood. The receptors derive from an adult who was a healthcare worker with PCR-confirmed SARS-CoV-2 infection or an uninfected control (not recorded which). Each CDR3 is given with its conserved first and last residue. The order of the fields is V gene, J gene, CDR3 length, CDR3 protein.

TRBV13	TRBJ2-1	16	CASSVIRDYRHNEQFF
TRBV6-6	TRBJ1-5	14	CASSYRTANQPQHF
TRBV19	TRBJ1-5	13	CASTPFGDQPQHF
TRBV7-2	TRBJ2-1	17	CASSHLGFGDSYNEQFF
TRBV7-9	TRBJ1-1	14	CASSLLQLNTEAFF
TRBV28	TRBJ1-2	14	CASSFEQGRAGYTF
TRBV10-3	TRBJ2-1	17	CAIRDSGSRSTYNEQFF
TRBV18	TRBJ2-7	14	CASSPPGELGEQYF
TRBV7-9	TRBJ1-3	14	CASSQTEVGNTIYF
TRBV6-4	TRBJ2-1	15	CASSERLAGEAEQFF
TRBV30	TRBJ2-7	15	CAWGPGGRRSYEQYF
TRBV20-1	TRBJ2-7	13	CSAPAMGRNEQYF
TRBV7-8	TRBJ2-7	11	CASSTNYEQYF
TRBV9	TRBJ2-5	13	CASSPSGMETQYF
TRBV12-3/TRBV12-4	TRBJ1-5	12	CASSFNGQPQHF
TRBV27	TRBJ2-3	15	CASSLLSGSTDTQYF
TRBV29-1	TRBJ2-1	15	CSVLPSSGNLYEQFF
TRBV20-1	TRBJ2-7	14	CSAPIAGVNTEQYF
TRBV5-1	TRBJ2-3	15	CASSLAPGDTDTQYF
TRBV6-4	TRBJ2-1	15	CASSDSGQGSSEQFF
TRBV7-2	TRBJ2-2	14	CASRSAGHTGELFF
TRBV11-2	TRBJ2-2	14	CASSLGSATGELFF
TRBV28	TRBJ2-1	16	CASSPMLSGGRDEQFF
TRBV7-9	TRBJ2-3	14	CASSLLATTDTQYF
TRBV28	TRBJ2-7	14	CASRVAGELYEQYF
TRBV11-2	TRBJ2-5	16	CASSEGESFKVETQYF
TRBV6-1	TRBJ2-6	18	CASSESGLAGPGANVLTF
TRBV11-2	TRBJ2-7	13	CASSPDSHYEQYF
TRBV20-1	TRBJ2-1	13	CSAMRAADNEQFF
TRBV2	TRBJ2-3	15	CASMIVVFSTDTQYF
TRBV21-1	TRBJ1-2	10	CAIPKFGATF
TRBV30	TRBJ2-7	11	CAWKGGNEQYF
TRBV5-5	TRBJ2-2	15	CASSLSPPNTGELFF
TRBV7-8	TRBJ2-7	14	CASSVSGRAYEQYF
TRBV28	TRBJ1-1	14	CASSLGDSRIEAFF
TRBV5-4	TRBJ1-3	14	CASSLQGSGNTIYF
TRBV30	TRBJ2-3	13	CAWNNNVGDTQYF
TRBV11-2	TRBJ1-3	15	CASSTLQGRGNTIYF
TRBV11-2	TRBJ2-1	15	CASSYGPGAEDEQFF
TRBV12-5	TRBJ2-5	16	CASGLGDRGQNGTQYF
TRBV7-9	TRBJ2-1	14	CASSLAGYSAEQFF
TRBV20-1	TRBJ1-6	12	CSAYRWNSPLHF
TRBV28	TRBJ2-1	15	CASSFYLAGANEQFF
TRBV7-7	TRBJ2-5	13	CASSVFRKETQYF
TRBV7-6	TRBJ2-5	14	CASSRQGLQETQYF
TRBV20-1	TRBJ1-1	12	CSGAVTDTEAFF
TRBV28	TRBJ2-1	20	CASSLRPGLAGGPLWNEQFF
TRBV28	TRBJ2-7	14	CASSPGPPPAEQYF
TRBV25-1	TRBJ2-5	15	CASTILAGGEETQYF
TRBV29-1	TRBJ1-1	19	CSVDPSREGALSLYTEAFF
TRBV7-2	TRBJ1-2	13	CASSPGHNYGYTF
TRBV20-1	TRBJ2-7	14	CSAPLRDSRYEQYF
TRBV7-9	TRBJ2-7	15	CASSSGLGQDYEQYF
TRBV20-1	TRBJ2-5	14	CSARVGAYQETQYF